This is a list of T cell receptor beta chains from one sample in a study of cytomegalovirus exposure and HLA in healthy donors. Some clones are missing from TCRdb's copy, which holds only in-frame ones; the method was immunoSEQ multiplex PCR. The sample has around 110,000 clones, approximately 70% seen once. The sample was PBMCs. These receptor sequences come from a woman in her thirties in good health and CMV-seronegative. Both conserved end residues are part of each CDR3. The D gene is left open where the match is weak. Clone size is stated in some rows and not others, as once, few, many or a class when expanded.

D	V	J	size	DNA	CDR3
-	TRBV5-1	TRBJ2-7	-	TGCGCCAGCACCGACAGCTCCTACGAGCAGTACTTC	CASTDSSYEQYF
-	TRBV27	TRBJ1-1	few	TGTGCCAGCAGCCGCCGGGGAGGTCGAGGCACTGAAGCTTTCTTT	CASSRRGGRGTEAFF
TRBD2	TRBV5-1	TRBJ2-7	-	TGCGCCAGCAGCTCTAGCGGTACTAGGGCGTACTTC	CASSSSGTRAYF
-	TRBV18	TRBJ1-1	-	TGTGCCAGCTCACCCGGGGGTGATCTTGAAGCTTTCTTT	CASSPGGDLEAFF
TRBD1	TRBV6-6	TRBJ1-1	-	TGTGCCAGCAGCTCTAATGGGCAGGGGGCGCACACTGAAGCTTTCTTT	CASSSNGQGAHTEAFF
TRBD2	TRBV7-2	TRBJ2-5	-	TGTGCCAGCACCCACTGGACTAGCGTAGAGACCCAGTACTTC	CASTHWTSVETQYF
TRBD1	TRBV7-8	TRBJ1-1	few	TGTGCCAGCAGCTCGATACAGGGGACTGAAGCTTTCTTT	CASSSIQGTEAFF
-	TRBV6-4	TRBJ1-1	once	TGTGCCAGCAGTGGACACGAGAACACTGAAGCTTTCTTT	CASSGHENTEAFF
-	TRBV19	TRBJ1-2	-	TGTGCCAGTAGTCCTAGCTATGGCTACACCTTC	CASSPSYGYTF
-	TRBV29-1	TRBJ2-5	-	TGCAGCGTCCAGTTAGAGACCCAGTACTTC	CSVQLETQYF
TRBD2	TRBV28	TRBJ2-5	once	TGTGCCAGCAGTCGCTGGACTAGCGGGGAAGAGACCCAGTACTTC	CASSRWTSGEETQYF
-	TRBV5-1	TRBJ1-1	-	TGCGCCAGCAGCTCCTCCCCAGGGAATACCGAAGCTTTCTTT	CASSSSPGNTEAFF
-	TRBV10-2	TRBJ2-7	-	TGCGCCAGCAGTGACCCCTCGCGGTCTTACGAGCAGTACTTC	CASSDPSRSYEQYF
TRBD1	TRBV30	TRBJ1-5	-	TGTGCCTGGAGTTCTGCAGGGACAGTCAATCAGCCCCAGCATTTT	CAWSSAGTVNQPQHF
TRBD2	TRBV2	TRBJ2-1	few	TGTGCCAGCCGCATTCTGGGGACTAGCGGGGGGCCTAACCACAATGAGCAGTTCTTC	CASRILGTSGGPNHNEQFF
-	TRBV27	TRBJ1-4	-	TGTGCCAGCAGTTTATTGGCCGGAGCACTGTTTTTT	CASSLLAGALFF
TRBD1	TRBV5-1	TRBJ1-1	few	TGCGCCAGCAGTTCAAACAGGGGGCCCTTGAACACTGAAGCTTTCTTT	CASSSNRGPLNTEAFF
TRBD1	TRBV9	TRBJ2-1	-	TGTGCCAGCAGCGTTGGCAGGGGGTCCGCCGATGAGCAGTTCTTC	CASSVGRGSADEQFF
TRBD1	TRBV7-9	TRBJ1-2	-	TGTGCCAGCAGCCCCGGGACAGGCTATGGCTACACCTTC	CASSPGTGYGYTF
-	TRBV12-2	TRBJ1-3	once	TGTGCAAGTCGCTTAAACTTTCGCCAGGGGACTGGAAACACCATATATTTT	CASRLNFRQGTGNTIYF
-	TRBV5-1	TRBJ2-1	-	TGCGCCAGCAGCTTGGGGGTTAGCAGGGTCCATGAGCAGTTCTTC	CASSLGVSRVHEQFF
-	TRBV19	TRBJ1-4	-	TGTGCCAGTACGCGCGGGGGATCTAATGAAAAACTGTTTTTT	CASTRGGSNEKLFF
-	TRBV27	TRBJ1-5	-	TGTGCCAGCAGTCCACAGGAGAGCAATCAGCCCCAGCATTTT	CASSPQESNQPQHF
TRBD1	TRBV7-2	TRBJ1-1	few	TGTGCCAGCAGCCCCACAGGGGCGAACACTGAAGCTTTCTTT	CASSPTGANTEAFF
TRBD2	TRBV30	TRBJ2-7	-	TGTGCCTGGAGTGTGCGGGGGTCCACTTACGAGCAGTACTTC	CAWSVRGSTYEQYF
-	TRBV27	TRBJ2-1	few	TGTGCCAGCAGTTTATCTGTGGCAGGGGCCTACAATGAGCAGTTCTTC	CASSLSVAGAYNEQFF
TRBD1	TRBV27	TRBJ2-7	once	TGTGCCAGCAGTACGGACAGGACCCCCTACGAGCAGTACTTC	CASSTDRTPYEQYF
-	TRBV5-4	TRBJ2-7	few	TGTGCCAGCAGCTTGGATCTCTCGAGCGGGTCCTACGAGCAGTACTTC	CASSLDLSSGSYEQYF
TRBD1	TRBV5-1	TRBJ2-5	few	TGCGCCAGCAGCCCCTCAGGGACAGGGAGAGAGACCCAGTACTTC	CASSPSGTGRETQYF
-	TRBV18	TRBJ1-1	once	TGTGCCAGCTCACAACAGGGAAAATGGGACACTGAAGCTTTCTTT	CASSQQGKWDTEAFF
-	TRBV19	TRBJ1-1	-	TGTGCCAGTAGTATGCAGGTATTGAACACTGAAGCTTTCTTT	CASSMQVLNTEAFF
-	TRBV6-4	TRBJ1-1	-	TGTGCCAGCAGTGTTACAGGGTTCACTGAAGCTTTCTTT	CASSVTGFTEAFF